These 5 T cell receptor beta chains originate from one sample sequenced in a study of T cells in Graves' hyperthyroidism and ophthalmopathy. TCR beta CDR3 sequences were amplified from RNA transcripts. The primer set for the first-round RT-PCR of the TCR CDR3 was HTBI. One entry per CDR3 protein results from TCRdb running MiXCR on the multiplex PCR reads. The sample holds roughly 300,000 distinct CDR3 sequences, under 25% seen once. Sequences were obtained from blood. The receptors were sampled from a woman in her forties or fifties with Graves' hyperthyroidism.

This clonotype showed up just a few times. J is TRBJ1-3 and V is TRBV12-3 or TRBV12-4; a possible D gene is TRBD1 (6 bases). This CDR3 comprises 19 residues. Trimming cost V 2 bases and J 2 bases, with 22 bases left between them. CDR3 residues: CASSLIRQNRAFPGNTIYF. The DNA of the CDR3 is TGTGCCAGCAGTTTAATCCGACAGAACAGGGCTTTCCCTGGAAACACCATATATTTT.

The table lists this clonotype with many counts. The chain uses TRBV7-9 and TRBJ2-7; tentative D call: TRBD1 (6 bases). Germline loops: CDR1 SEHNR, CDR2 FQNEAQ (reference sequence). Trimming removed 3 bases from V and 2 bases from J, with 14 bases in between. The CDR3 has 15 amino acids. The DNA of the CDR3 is TGTGCCAGCAGCTTTCCTTTTGGACAGACCTACGAGCAGTACTTC. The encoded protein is CASSFPFGQTYEQYF.

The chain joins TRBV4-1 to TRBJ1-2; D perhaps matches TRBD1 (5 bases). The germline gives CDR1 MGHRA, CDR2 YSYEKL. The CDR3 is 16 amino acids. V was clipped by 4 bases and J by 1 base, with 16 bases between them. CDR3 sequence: CASSLHPGILNYGYTF. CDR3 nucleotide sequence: TGCGCCAGCAGCCTACACCCAGGGATCCTTAACTATGGCTACACCTTC.

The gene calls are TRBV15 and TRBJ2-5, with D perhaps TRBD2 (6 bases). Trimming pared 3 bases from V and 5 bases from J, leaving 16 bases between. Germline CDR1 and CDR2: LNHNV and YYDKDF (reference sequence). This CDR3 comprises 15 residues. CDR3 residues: CATSSPPPEGETQYF. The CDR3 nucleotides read TGTGCCACCAGCAGCCCACCACCGGAGGGGGAGACCCAGTACTTC.

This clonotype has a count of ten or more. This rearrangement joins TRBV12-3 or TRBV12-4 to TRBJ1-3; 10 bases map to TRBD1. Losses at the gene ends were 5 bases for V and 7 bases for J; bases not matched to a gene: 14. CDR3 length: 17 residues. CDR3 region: CASSILGDRGKWNTIYF. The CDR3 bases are TGTGCCAGCAGTATACTCGGGGACAGGGGAAAATGGAACACCATATATTTT.